This T cell receptor beta chain was recovered during a study of T-cell reconstitution after alpha-beta-depleted transplantation in children. Preparation of the TCRbeta library involved a method that used unique molecular identifiers. One entry per CDR3 protein results from TCRdb running MiXCR on the PCR reads. Among 440,000 or so distinct CDR3 sequences listed, roughly a tenth were seen once. The CDR3 loop spans 19 amino acids. Germline values: CDR1 SGHAT, CDR2 FQDESV (reference sequence). Trimming pared 1 base from V and 3 bases from J, leaving 24 bases between. The receptor was isolated from a human donor who donated a stem cell graft to a child with acute myeloid leukemia. The sample was PBMCs from the stem cell graft donor, taken from the stem cell graft. This rearrangement joins TRBV11-1 to TRBJ2-5; unclear D gene. The DNA of the CDR3 is TGTGCCAGCAGCTTAGGGGTTATGTGGGCCAGGAATTCGAAAGAGACCCAGTACTTC. Its protein product is CASSLGVMWARNSKETQYF.